The entry below gives a single T cell receptor (beta chain) sequence along with its context. Its antigen is not known. Per germline, CDR1 SGHAT and CDR2 FQNNGV. V was pared by 3 bases and J by 2 bases, with 16 bases between. The length of the CDR3 is 16 residues. The entry originates in a study of radiotherapy plus CTLA-4 blockade in lung cancer. Study outcomes and limitations: Reports state that early shifts in blood T cell clones, with interferon-beta, best predicted response.

Here immunoSEQ multiplex PCR was the method, and the copy in TCRdb shows in-frame clones only, minus some. In the table there are some 110,000 clones, roughly 86% of which are singletons. The chain couples TRBV11-2 to TRBJ1-1; D perhaps matches TRBD1 (6 bases). The source is a human donor with non-small cell lung cancer that progressed on radiotherapy plus ipilimumab. Some clones in this sample may be carry-over from other donors' samples. The starting material was peripheral blood, obtained from a patient treated with radiotherapy plus ipilimumab. The CDR3 DNA sequence: TGTGCCAGCAGCTTCCCGATGGAGGGGGTAAACACTGAAGCTTTCTTT. Protein: CASSFPMEGVNTEAFF.